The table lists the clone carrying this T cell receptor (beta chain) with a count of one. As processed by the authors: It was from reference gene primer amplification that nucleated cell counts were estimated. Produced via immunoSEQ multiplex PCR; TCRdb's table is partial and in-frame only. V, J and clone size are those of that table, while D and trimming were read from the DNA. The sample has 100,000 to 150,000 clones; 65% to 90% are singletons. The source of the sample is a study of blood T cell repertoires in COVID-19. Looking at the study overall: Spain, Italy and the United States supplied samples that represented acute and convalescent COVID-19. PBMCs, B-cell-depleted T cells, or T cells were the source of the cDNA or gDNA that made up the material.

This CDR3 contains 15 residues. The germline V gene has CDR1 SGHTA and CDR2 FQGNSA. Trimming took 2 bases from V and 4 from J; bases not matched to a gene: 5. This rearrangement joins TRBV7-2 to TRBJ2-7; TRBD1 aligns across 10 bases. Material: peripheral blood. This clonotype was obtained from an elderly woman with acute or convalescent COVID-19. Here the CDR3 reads CASSLWDRGFYEQYF. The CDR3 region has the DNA TGTGCCAGCAGCTTATGGGACAGGGGTTTTTACGAGCAGTACTTC.